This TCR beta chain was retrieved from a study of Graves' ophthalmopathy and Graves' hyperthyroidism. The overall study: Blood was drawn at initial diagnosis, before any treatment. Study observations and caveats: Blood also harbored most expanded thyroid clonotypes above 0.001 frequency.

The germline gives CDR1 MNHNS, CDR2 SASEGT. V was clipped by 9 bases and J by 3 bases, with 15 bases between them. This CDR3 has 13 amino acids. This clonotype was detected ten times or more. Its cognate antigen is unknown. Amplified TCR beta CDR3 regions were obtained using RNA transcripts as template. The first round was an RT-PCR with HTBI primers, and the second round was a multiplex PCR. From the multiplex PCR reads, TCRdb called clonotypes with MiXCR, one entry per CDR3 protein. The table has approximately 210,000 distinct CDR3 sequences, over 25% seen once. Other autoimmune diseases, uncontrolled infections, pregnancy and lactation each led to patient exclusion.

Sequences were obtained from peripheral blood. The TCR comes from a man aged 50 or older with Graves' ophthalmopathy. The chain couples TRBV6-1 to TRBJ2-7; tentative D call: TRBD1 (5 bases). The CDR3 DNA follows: TGTGCCAGTAGCTCGACAGTTAGCTACGAGCAGTACTTC. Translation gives CASSSTVSYEQYF.